A single T cell receptor beta chain is shown here with its context. Its antigen is unknown. This table comes from immunoSEQ multiplex PCR, and its TCRdb copy is limited to in-frame clones, with some not included. The repertoire holds more than 80,000 clones, with approximately 91% as singletons. The record originates from a study of T cell responses to AZD1222 COVID-19 vaccine. On the study more broadly: Second doses were pooled across both intervals (about 4 or about 12 weeks).

Study-level points and caveats: The study sampled repertoires only after the peak T cell response. Two AZD1222 administrations were followed by greater Spike-specific TCR breadth and depth. Among vaccine-associated CD4 TCRs, coverage spanned spike, with dominance at 160-218 and 743-854.

V lost 1 base and J 0 bases, leaving 7 bases between the germline ends. The CDR3 spans 15 residues. CDR1 is SGHTA and CDR2 is FQGNSA in the germline V gene. J is TRBJ2-1 and V is TRBV7-2; unclear D gene. This specimen consisted of peripheral blood, obtained on day 0 of AZD1222 vaccination. The receptor's source is an adult in good health. CDR3 coding DNA: TGTGCCAGCAGCTTAGACTCGAGCTCCTACAATGAGCAGTTCTTC. Its translation: CASSLDSSSYNEQFF.